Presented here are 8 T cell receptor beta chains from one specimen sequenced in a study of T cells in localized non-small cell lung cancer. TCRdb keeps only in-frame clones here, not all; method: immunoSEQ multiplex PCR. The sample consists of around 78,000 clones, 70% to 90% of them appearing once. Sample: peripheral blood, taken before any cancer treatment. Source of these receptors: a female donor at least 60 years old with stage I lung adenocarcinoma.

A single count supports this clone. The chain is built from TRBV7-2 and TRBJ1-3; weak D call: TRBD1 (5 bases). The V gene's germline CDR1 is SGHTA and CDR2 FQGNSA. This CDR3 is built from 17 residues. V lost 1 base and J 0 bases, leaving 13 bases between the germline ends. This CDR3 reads CASSLGQGLSSGNTIYF. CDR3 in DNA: TGTGCCAGCAGCTTAGGCCAGGGCCTCTCCTCTGGAAACACCATATATTTT.

The DNA of the CDR3 is TGTGCCAGCAGCTTGGCCTTGGGGGGACGCAAGACCCAGTACTTC. The encoded protein is CASSLALGGRKTQYF. The chain uses TRBV5-6 and TRBJ2-5; possible D gene TRBD2, 6 bases. Germline CDR1 reads SGHDT; CDR2 reads YYEEEE. The CDR3 length is 15 residues. The V end lost 0 bases, the J end lost 6 bases, and 15 bases lay between the germline ends.

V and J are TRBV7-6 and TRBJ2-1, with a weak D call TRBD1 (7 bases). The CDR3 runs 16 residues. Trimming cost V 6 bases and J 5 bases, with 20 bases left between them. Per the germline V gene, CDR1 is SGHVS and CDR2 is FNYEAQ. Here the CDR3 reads CASRATGARGDNEQFF. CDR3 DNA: TGTGCCAGCAGGGCAACAGGGGCGCGGGGAGACAATGAGCAGTTCTTC.

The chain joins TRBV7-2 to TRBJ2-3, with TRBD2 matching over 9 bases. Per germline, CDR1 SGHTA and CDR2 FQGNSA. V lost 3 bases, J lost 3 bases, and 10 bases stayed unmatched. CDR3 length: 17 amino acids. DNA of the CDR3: TGTGCCAGCAGCTTGGGACTAGCCGGTGGTAATACAGATACGCAGTATTTT. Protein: CASSLGLAGGNTDTQYF.

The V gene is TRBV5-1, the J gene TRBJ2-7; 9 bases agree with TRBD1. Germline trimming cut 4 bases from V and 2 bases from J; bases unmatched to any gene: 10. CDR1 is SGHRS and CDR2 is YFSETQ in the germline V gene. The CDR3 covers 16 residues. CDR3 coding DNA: TGCGCCAGCAGCAGGGATGGGACAGGGCCCCCCTACGAGCAGTACTTC. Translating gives CASSRDGTGPPYEQYF.

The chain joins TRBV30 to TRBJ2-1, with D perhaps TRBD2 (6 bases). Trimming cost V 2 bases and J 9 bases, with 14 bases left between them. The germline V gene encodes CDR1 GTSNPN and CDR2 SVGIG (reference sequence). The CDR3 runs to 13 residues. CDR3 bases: TGTGCCTGGAGTAATGTCGGGAGTGGTGAGCAGTTCTTC. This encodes CAWSNVGSGEQFF.

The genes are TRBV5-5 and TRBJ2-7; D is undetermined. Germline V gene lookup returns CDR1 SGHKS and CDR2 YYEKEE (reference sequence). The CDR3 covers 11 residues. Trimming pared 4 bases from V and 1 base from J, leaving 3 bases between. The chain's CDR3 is CASSASYEQYF. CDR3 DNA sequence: TGTGCCAGCAGCGCATCCTACGAGCAGTACTTC.

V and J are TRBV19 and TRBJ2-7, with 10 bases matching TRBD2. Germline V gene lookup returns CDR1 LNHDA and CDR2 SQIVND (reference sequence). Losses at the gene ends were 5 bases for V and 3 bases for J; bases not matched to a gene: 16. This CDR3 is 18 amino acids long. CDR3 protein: CASSPILAGHASSYEQYF. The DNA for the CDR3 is TGTGCCAGTAGTCCAATACTAGCGGGACACGCGTCTAGCTACGAGCAGTACTTC.